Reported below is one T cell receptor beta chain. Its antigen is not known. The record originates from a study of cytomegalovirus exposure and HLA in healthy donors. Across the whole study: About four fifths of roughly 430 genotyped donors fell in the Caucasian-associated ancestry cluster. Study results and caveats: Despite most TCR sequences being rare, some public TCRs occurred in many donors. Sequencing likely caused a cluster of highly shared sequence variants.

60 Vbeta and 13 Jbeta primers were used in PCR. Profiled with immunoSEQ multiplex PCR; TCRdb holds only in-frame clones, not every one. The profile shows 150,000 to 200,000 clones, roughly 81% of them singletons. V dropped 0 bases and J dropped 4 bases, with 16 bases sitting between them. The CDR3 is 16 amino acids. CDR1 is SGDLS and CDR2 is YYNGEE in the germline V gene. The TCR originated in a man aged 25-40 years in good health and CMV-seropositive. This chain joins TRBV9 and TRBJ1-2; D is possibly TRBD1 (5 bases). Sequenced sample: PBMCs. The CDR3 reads CASSVGISGGTYGYTF. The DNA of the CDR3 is TGTGCCAGCAGCGTAGGGATTTCCGGAGGGACCTATGGCTACACCTTC. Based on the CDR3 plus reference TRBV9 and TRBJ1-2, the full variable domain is DSGVTQTPKHLITATGQRVTLRCSPRSGDLSVYWYQQSLDQGLQFLIQYYNGEERAKGNILERFSAQQFPDLHSELNLSSLELGDSALYFCASSVGISGGTYGYTFGSGTRLTVV.